One TCR beta chain is described in this entry. The record originates from a study of identifying expanded T cells in peripheral blood. Profiled with immunoSEQ multiplex PCR; TCRdb holds only in-frame clones, not every one. The table records approximately 110,000 clones, approximately 90% of them present only once. This receptor was taken from a person aged 18 to 70 in good health. The sample taken for sequencing was blood.

The CDR3: CASSLGQDTYEQYF. CDR3 nucleotides: TGCGCCAGCAGCCTAGGACAAGACACCTACGAGCAGTACTTC. J is TRBJ2-7 and V is TRBV5-1; weak D call: TRBD1 (5 bases). Germline CDR1 is SGHRS and CDR2 is YFSETQ. V was cut by 4 bases and J by 2 bases, with 13 bases left in between. The length of the CDR3 is 14 residues.